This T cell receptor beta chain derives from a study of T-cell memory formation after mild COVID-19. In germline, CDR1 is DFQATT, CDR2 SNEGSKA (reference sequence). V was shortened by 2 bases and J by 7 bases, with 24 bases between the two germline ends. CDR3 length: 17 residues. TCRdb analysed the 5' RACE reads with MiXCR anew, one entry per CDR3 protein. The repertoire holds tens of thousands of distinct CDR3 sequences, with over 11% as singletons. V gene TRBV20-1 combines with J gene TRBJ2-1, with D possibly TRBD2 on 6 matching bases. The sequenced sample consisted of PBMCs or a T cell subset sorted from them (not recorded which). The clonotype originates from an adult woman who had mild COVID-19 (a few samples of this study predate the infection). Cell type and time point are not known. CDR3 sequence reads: CSARPIVLGTVLNEQFF. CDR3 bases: TGCAGTGCTAGACCGATAGTTCTGGGGACTGTATTGAATGAGCAGTTCTTC.